The clone carrying this T cell receptor beta chain was detected only once. The antigen remains undetermined. The V segment lost 5 bases and the J segment 5 bases; nucleotides outside the gene matches: 3. Germline CDR1 reads SGHAT; CDR2 reads FQNNGV. The CDR3 is 13 residues long. Clones were read by immunoSEQ multiplex PCR, and TCRdb kept only the in-frame ones, dropping some. The sample holds roughly 170,000 clones; more than 80% are singletons and the top ten take about 4.5%. The sample comes from a study of cytotoxic CD8 clonotypes in ibrutinib-treated CLL. Study results and limitations: T-cell clonality at baseline went above that of age-matched healthy donors and rose and fell with circulating CD8+ T-cell counts. The study sampled sustained-remission and progressing patients at different times.

The sequence came from a human donor with chronic lymphocytic leukemia. The V call is TRBV11-2, the J call TRBJ1-5, with 7 bases that match TRBD1. The sequenced sample was PBMCs, obtained after 24 months of ibrutinib treatment. CDR3 coding DNA: TGTGCCAGCAGCCAAGACAGGGATCAGCCCCAGCATTTT. Encoded protein: CASSQDRDQPQHF. Variable domain in full (rest from reference TRBV11-2 and TRBJ1-5): EAGVAQSPRYKIIEKRQSVAFWCNPISGHATLYWYQQILGQGPKLLIQFQNNGVVDDSQLPKDRFSAERLKGVDSTLKIQPAKLEDSAVYLCASSQDRDQPQHFGDGTRLSIL.